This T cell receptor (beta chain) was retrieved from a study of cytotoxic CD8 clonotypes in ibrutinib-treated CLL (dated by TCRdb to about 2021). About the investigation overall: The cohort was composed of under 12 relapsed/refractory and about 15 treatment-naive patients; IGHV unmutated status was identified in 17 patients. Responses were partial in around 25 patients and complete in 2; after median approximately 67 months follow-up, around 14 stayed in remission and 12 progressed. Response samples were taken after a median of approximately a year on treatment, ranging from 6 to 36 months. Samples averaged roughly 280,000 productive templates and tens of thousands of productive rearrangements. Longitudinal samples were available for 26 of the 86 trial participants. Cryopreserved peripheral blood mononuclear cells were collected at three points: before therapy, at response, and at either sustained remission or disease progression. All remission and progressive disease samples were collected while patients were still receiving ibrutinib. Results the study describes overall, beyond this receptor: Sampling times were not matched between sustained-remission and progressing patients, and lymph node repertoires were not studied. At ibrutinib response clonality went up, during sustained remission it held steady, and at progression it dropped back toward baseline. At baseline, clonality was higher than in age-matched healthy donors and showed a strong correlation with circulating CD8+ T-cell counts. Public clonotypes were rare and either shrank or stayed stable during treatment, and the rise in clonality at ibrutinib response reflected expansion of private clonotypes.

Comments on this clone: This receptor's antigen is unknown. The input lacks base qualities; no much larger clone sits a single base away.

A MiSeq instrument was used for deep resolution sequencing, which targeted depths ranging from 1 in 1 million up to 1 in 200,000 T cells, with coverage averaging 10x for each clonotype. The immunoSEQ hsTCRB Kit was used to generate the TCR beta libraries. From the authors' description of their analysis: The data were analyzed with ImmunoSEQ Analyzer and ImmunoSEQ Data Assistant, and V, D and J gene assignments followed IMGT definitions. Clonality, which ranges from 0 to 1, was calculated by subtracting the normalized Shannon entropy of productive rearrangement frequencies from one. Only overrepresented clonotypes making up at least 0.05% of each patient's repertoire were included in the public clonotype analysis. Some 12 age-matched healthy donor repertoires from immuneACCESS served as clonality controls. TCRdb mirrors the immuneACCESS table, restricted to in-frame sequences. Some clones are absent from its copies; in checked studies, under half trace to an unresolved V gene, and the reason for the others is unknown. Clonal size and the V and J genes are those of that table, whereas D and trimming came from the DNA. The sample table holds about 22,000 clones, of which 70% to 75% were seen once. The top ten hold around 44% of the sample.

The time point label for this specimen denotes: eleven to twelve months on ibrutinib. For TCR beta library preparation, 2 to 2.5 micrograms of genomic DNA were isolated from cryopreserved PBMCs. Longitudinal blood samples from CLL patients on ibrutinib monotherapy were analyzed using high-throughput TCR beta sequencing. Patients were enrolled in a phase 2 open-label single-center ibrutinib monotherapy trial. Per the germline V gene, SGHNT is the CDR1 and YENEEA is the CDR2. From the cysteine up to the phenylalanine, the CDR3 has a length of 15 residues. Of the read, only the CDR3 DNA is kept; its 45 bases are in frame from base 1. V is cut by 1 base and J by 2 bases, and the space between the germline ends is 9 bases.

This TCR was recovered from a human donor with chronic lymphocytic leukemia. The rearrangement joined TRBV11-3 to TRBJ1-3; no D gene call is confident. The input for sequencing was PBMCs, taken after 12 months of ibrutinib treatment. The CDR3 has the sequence CASSLGRSPGNTIYF. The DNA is TGTGCCAGCAGCTTAGGGAGAAGCCCTGGAAACACCATATATTTT.